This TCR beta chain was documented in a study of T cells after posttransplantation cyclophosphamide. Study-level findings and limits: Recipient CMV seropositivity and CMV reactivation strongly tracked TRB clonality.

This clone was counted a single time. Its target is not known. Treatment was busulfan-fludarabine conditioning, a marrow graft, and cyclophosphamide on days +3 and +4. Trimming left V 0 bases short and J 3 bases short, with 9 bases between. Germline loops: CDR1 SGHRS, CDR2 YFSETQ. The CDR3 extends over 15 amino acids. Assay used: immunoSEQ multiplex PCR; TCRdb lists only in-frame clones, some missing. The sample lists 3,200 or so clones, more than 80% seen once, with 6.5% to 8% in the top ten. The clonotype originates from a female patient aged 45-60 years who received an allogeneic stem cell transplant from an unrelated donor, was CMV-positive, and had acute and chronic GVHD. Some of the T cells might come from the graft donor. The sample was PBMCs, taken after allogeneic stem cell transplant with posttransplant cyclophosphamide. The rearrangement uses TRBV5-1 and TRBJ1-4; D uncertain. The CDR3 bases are TGCGCCAGCAGCTTGGCCGAGCAGGCTAATGAAAAACTGTTTTTT. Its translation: CASSLAEQANEKLFF. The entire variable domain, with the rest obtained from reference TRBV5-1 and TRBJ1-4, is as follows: KAGVTQTPRYLIKTRGQQVTLSCSPISGHRSVSWYQQTPGQGLQFLFEYFSETQRNKGNFPGRFSGRQFSNSRSEMNVSTLELGDSALYLCASSLAEQANEKLFFGSGTQLSVL.